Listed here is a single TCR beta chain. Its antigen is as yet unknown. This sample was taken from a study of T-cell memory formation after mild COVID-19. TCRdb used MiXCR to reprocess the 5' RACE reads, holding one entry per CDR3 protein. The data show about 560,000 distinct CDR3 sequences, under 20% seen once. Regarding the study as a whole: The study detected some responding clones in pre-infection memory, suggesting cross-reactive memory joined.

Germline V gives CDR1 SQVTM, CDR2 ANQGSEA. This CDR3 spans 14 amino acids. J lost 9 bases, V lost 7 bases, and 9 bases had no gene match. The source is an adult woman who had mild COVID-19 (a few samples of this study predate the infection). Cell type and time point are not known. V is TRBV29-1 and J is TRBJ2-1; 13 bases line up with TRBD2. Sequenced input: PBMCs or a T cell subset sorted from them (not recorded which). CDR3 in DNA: TGCAGCGCCGGACTAGCGGGAGCAGGGGGTGAGCAGTTCTTC. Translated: CSAGLAGAGGEQFF.